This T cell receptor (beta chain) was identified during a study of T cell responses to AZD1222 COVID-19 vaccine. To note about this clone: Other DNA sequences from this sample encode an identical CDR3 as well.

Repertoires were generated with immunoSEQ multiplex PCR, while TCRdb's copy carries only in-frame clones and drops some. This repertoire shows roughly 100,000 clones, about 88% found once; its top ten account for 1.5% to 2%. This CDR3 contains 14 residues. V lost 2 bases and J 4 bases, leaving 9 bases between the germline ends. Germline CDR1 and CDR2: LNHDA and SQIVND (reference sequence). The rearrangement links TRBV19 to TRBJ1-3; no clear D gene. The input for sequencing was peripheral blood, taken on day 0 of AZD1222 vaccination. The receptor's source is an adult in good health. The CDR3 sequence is CASSIPGRGNTIYF. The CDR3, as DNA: TGTGCCAGTAGTATACCCGGACGGGGAAACACCATATATTTT.